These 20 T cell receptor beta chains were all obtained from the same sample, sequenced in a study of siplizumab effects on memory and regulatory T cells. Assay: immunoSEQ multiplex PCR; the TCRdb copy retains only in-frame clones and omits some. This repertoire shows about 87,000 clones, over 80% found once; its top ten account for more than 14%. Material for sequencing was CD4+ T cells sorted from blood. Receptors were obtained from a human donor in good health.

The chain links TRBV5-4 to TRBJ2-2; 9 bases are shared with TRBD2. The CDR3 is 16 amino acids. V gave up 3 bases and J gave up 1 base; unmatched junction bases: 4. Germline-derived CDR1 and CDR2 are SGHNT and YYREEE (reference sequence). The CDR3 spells CASSSGLAVNTGELFF. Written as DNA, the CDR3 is TGTGCCAGCAGCTCGGGACTAGCAGTGAACACCGGGGAGCTGTTTTTT.

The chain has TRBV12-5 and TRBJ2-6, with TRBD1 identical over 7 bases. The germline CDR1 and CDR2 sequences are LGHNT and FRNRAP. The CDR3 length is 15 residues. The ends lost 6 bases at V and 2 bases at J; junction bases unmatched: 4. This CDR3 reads CASGTGQAGANVLTF. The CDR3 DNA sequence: TGTGCTAGTGGCACCGGACAGGCTGGGGCCAACGTCCTGACTTTC.

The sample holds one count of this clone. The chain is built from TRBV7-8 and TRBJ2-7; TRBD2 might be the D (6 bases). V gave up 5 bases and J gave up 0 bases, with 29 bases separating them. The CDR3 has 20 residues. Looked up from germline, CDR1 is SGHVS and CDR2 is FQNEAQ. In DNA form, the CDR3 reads TGTGCCAGCAGCCCAGATTTGGGCTCTCTAGCGAGAGTCTACTCCTACGAGCAGTACTTC. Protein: CASSPDLGSLARVYSYEQYF.

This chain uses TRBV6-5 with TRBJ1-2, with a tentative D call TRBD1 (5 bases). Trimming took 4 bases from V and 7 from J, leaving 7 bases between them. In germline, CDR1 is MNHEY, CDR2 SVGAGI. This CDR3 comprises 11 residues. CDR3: CASSWRGGYTF. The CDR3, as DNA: TGTGCCAGCAGTTGGAGGGGTGGCTACACCTTC.

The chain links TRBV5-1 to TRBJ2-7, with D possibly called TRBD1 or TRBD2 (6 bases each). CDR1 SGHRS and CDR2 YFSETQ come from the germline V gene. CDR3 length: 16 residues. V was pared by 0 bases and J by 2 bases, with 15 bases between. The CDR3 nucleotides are TGCGCCAGCAGCTTGGACCCGGGGGCAGGTACCTACGAGCAGTACTTC. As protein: CASSLDPGAGTYEQYF.

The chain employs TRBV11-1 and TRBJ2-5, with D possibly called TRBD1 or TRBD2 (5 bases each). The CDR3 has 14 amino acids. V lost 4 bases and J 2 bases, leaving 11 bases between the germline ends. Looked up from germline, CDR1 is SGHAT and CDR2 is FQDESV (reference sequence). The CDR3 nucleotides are TGTGCCAGCAGCTCCCGGGACGGGCAAGAGACCCAGTACTTC. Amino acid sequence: CASSSRDGQETQYF.

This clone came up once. CDR3 protein: CASSLSPATDTQYF. In DNA form, the CDR3 reads TGTGCCAGCAGCTTAAGTCCCGCCACAGATACGCAGTATTTT. The rearrangement joins TRBV7-9 to TRBJ2-3, with unresolved D. This CDR3 has 14 amino acids. Germline assignment: CDR1 SEHNR and CDR2 FQNEAQ (reference sequence). V gave up 2 bases and J gave up 2 bases, with 8 bases separating them.

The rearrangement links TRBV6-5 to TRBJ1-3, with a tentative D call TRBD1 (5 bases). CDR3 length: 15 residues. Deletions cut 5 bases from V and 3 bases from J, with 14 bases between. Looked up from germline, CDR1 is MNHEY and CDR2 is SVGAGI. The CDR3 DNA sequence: TGTGCCAGCAGTCAACGAGGGGAGATTGGAAACACCATATATTTT. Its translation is CASSQRGEIGNTIYF.

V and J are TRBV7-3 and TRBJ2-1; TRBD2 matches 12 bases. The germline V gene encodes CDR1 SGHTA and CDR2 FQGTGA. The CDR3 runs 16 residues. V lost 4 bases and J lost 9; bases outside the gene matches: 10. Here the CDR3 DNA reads TGTGCCAGCAGCTCGACCGGGGCTAGCGGGAGGGCTGAGCAGTTCTTC. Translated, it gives CASSSTGASGRAEQFF.

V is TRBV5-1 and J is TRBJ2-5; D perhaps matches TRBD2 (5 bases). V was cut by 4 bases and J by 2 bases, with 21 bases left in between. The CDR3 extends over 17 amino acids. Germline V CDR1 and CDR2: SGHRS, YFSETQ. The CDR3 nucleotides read TGCGCCAGCAGCCCCCGGGGTATCAGTGTGGAGCAAGAGACCCAGTACTTC. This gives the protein CASSPRGISVEQETQYF.

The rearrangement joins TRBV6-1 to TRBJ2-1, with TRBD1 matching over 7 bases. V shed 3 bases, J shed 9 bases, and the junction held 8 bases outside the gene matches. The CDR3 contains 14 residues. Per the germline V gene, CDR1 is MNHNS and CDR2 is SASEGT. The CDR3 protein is CASSERQGFSEQFF. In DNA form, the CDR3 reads TGTGCCAGCAGTGAGAGACAGGGTTTTAGTGAGCAGTTCTTC.

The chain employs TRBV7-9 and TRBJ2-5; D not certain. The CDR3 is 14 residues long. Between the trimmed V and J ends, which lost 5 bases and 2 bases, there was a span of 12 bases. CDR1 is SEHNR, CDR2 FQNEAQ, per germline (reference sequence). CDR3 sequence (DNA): TGTGCCAGCAGCCATACAGCCCTACAAGAGACCCAGTACTTC. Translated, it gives CASSHTALQETQYF.

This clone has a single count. The chain's CDR3 is CASKLDSGQGRPLHF. The CDR3 region has the DNA TGTGCCAGCAAGCTCGACAGTGGGCAAGGGAGACCCCTCCACTTT. The V gene is TRBV2, the J gene TRBJ1-6; D perhaps matches TRBD1 (5 bases). The CDR3 length is 15 residues. The germline V gene encodes CDR1 SNHLY and CDR2 FYNNEI. V was trimmed by 7 bases and J by 12 bases, leaving 22 bases between them.

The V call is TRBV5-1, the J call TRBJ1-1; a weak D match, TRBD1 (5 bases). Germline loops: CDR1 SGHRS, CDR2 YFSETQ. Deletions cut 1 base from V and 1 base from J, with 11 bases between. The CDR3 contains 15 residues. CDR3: CASSLPGQPNTEAFF. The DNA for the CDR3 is TGCGCCAGCAGCTTGCCGGGGCAGCCGAACACTGAAGCTTTCTTT.

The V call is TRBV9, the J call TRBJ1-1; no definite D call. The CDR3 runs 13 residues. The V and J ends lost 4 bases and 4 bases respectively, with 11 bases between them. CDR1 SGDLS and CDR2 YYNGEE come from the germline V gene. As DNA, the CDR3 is TGTGCCAGCAGCCGAGAGTGGGTCACTGAAGCTTTCTTT. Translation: CASSREWVTEAFF.

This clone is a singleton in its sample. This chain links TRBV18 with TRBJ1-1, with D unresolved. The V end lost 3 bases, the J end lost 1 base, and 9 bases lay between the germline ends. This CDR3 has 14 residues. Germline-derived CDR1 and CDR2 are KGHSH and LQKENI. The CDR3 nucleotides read TGTGCCAGCTCACCCGCACGGGGGAACACTGAAGCTTTCTTT. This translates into CASSPARGNTEAFF.

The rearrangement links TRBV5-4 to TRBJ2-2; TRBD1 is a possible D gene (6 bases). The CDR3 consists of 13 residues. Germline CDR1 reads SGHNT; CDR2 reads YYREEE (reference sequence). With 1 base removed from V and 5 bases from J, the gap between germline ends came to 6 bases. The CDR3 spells CASSLTGTGELFF. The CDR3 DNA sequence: TGTGCCAGCAGCTTGACAGGGACCGGGGAGCTGTTTTTT.

CDR3 nucleotides: TGTGCCAGCAGCTTCCGCGGGTTATCTGAAGCTTTCTTT. It yields the protein CASSFRGLSEAFF. The chain carries TRBV7-9 and TRBJ1-1; no definite D call. The CDR3 loop spans 13 amino acids. Looked up from germline, CDR1 is SEHNR and CDR2 is FQNEAQ (reference sequence). Trimming shortened V by 3 bases and J by 6 bases, and 11 bases separated the two germline ends.

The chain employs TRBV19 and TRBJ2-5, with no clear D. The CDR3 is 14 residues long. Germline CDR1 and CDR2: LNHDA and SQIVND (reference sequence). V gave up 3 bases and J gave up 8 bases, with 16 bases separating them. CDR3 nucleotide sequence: TGTGCCAGTAGTATCGACCAGGTCAACCCAACCCAGTACTTC. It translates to CASSIDQVNPTQYF.

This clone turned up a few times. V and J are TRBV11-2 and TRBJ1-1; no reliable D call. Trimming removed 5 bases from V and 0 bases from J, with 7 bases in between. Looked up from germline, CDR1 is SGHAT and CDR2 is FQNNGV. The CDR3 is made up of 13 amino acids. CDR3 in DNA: TGTGCCAGCAGCCTGGTCTTGAACACTGAAGCTTTCTTT. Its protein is CASSLVLNTEAFF.